This entry is about one TCR beta chain. Under the authors' procedure: Reference gene primer amplification gave estimated nucleated cell counts. Libraries were prepared by immunoSEQ multiplex PCR; TCRdb keeps only in-frame clonotypes and omits some of them. Clonal size and the V and J genes are those of that table, whereas D and trimming came from the DNA. The table lists about 180,000 clones, roughly 82% of them singletons. This sample was taken from a study of blood T cell repertoires in COVID-19. Study details: Some COVID-19 samples were acute and others convalescent; all came from the United States, Italy and Spain. The analysed material was cDNA or gDNA that came from T cells, B-cell-depleted T cells, or PBMCs.

This CDR3 is 14 amino acids long. V lost 6 bases to trimming and J lost 1 base, with 12 bases between them. Looked up from germline, CDR1 is MNHEY and CDR2 is SVGEGT. Input material: peripheral blood. This TCR derives from a woman aged 70-85 years with acute or convalescent COVID-19. The chain links TRBV6-2 or TRBV6-3 to TRBJ1-1; D unresolved. CDR3 loop: CASSSSGQNTEAFF. As DNA, the CDR3 is TGTGCCAGCAGCTCCTCAGGTCAGAACACTGAAGCTTTCTTT.